This TCR beta chain was observed in a study of blood T cell repertoires in COVID-19. Study background: Material from acute and convalescent COVID-19 was sourced from the United States, Italy and Spain. The analysed material was cDNA or gDNA that came from T cells, B-cell-depleted T cells, or PBMCs.

Unmatched junction bases numbered 8, after V lost 7 bases and J lost 0 bases. Germline V CDR1 and CDR2: PRHDT, FYEKMQ (reference sequence). The CDR3 has 16 amino acids. Original processing methods: Amplification with reference gene primers provided the estimates of nucleated cell counts. Some clones are missing from TCRdb's copy, which holds only in-frame ones; the method was immunoSEQ multiplex PCR. That table gives V, J and clone size, and the DNA gave D and trimming. Here the sample spans a few hundred thousand clones, 80% to 90% being singletons. Sequences were obtained from peripheral blood. The genes are TRBV13 and TRBJ2-1; 8 bases fit TRBD2. The TCR originated in a man aged 35-49 years with acute or convalescent COVID-19. The CDR3 loop reads CASINSGVSSYNEQFF. The CDR3 DNA sequence: TGTGCCAGCATCAATAGCGGGGTGAGCTCCTACAATGAGCAGTTCTTC.